The 10 T cell receptor beta chains below were found in one sample sequenced in a study of blood T cell repertoires in COVID-19. TCRdb keeps only in-frame clones here, not all; method: immunoSEQ multiplex PCR. This sample has 76,000 or so clones, with about 90% found just once. The specimen sequenced was peripheral blood. These receptors came from a human donor in a cohort sampled during active COVID-19.

This clone was detected once. The chain has TRBV7-9 and TRBJ1-4, with D maybe TRBD1 (5 bases). Germline CDR1 reads SEHNR; CDR2 reads FQNEAQ (reference sequence). Deletions cut 0 bases from V and 0 bases from J, with 11 bases between. The CDR3 has 17 amino acids. The CDR3 protein is CASSLAGGRSTNEKLFF. For the CDR3, the DNA is TGTGCCAGCAGCTTAGCGGGGGGTCGGTCAACTAATGAAAAACTGTTTTTT.

J is TRBJ2-7 and V is TRBV18, with 9 positions matching TRBD2. Germline lookup yields CDR1 KGHSH and CDR2 LQKENI. J was trimmed by 3 bases and V by 6 bases; bases with no gene match: 9. The CDR3 covers 15 residues. As DNA, the CDR3 is TGTGCCAGCTCCCGAACCCAGCGGGGGGACTACGAGCAGTACTTC. Its translation is CASSRTQRGDYEQYF.

The V call is TRBV19, the J call TRBJ2-3; D is perhaps TRBD1 (6 bases). The CDR3 has 15 residues. CDR1 and CDR2 (germline): LNHDA, SQIVND (reference sequence). Trimming shortened V by 5 bases and J by 2 bases, and 14 bases separated the two germline ends. As DNA, the CDR3 is TGTGCCAGTAGTCTACAGGGATACGACACAGATACGCAGTATTTT. It yields the protein CASSLQGYDTDTQYF.

V gene TRBV11-2 combines with J gene TRBJ1-5; TRBD1 is a possible D gene (5 bases). Germline V gene lookup returns CDR1 SGHAT and CDR2 FQNNGV. The length of the CDR3 is 14 residues. The V gene lost 5 bases and the J gene lost 7 bases, with 15 bases spanning the gap. The CDR3 DNA is TGTGCCAGCAGCCTCGGGGGGGTGGGACAGCCCCAGCATTTT. The encoded protein is CASSLGGVGQPQHF.

The rearrangement uses TRBV5-1 and TRBJ2-7; D may be TRBD1 (5 bases). This CDR3 spans 14 amino acids. The V gene lost 3 bases and the J gene lost 1 base, with 11 bases spanning the gap. Germline CDR1 reads SGHRS; CDR2 reads YFSETQ. The CDR3 loop reads CASSSRTFSYEQYF. The CDR3 DNA reads TGCGCCAGCAGCTCGAGGACATTTTCCTACGAGCAGTACTTC.

This chain joins TRBV2 and TRBJ2-7; tentative D call: TRBD2 (6 bases). CDR3 length: 14 residues. Trimming took off 7 bases at V and 3 bases at J, with 16 bases between the two ends. The germline CDR1 and CDR2 sequences are SNHLY and FYNNEI. Here the CDR3 DNA reads TGTGCCAGCACCGACCTCCGGGACTTCTACGAGCAGTACTTC. This codes for CASTDLRDFYEQYF.

This clone was recorded only once. The J gene is TRBJ2-7, the V gene TRBV7-9; 8 positions match TRBD1. The CDR3 loop spans 16 amino acids. The junction had 11 bases not matched to a gene; V was cut back by 5 bases and J by 2 bases. CDR1 is SEHNR and CDR2 is FQNEAQ in the germline V gene (reference sequence). The CDR3: CASSPRLRQGPYEQYF. The DNA for the CDR3 is TGTGCCAGCAGCCCGCGACTAAGACAGGGGCCCTACGAGCAGTACTTC.

This clone has a handful of counts. This chain connects TRBV2 to TRBJ2-2, with no clear D. The germline CDR1 and CDR2 sequences are SNHLY and FYNNEI. This CDR3 contains 11 residues. V lost 6 bases and J 6 bases, leaving 5 bases between the germline ends. The CDR3 bases are TGTGCCAGCAGGAGTTCCGGGGAGCTGTTTTTT. It translates to CASRSSGELFF.

The chain uses TRBV4-2 and TRBJ1-4; a weak D match, TRBD1 (5 bases). CDR3 length: 16 residues. CDR1 LGHNA and CDR2 YNFKEQ come from the germline V gene. V lost 0 bases and J 0 bases, leaving 8 bases between the germline ends. Written as DNA, the CDR3 is TGTGCCAGCAGCCAAGATCGGGACTCAACTAATGAAAAACTGTTTTTT. As protein: CASSQDRDSTNEKLFF.

The chain links TRBV7-7 to TRBJ2-7, with 9 bases matching TRBD1. CDR1 and CDR2 from the germline V gene are SSHAT and FNYEAQ (reference sequence). V lost 5 bases, J lost 3 bases, and 8 bases stayed unmatched. CDR3 length: 15 amino acids. CDR3 coding DNA: TGTGCCAGCAGCCCGGGACAGGGTTCCGGCTACGAGCAGTACTTC. The encoded protein is CASSPGQGSGYEQYF.